This T cell receptor (beta chain) was recovered during a study of identifying expanded T cells in peripheral blood. Whole-study findings and limits: Clone count variance between approximately 2-week samples rose with total template count. Over two and four weeks, about 17 and 20 clones changed, versus 1.2 between replicates.

This clone has a single count. Its antigen is unidentified. The data were produced by immunoSEQ multiplex PCR, yet TCRdb's version contains in-frame clones alone and is incomplete. This sample has some 80,000 clones, with 85% to 90% found just once. The CDR3 is 13 residues long. Germline CDR1 reads SNHLY; CDR2 reads FYNNEI. V lost 6 bases, J lost 6 bases, and 14 bases lay in between. The receptor was isolated from a person aged 18 to 75 in good health. Specimen: blood. This chain links TRBV2 with TRBJ1-1; the D gene is possibly TRBD1 (5 bases). This chain's CDR3 is CASSGRVGAEAFF. CDR3 in DNA: TGTGCCAGCAGCGGTAGGGTGGGGGCTGAAGCTTTCTTT.